This entry lists 30 T cell receptor beta chains sequenced from one sample in a study of sequential checkpoint blockade in melanoma. The protocol was immunoSEQ multiplex PCR, while the TCRdb copy is restricted to in-frame clones and leaves out a portion. The sample lists 35,000 to 45,000 clones, nearly 90% occurring once. The treatment was: randomized to nivolumab then ipilimumab (arm A) or the reverse (arm B). Source: CD8+ T cells sorted from blood (inferred from file names), taken from a patient given nivolumab and ipilimumab in sequence. These receptors were taken from a human donor with melanoma.

This clone was seen a few times. The chain links TRBV6-5 to TRBJ1-5; a weak D match, TRBD1 (5 bases). Germline V gives CDR1 MNHEY, CDR2 SVGAGI. CDR3 length: 14 residues. The ends were cut back, 5 bases at V and 6 bases at J, with 14 bases in the middle. CDR3 coding DNA: TGTGCCAGCAGTGAAGTGGGTAGGGGTCAGCCCCAGCATTTT. This sequence encodes CASSEVGRGQPQHF.

This sequence joins TRBV7-9 and TRBJ1-1; possible D gene TRBD1, 5 bases. CDR1 is SEHNR, CDR2 FQNEAQ, per germline (reference sequence). Trimming took 5 bases from V and 5 from J, leaving 9 bases between them. CDR3 length equals 12 residues. The CDR3 DNA sequence: TGTGCCAGCAGCGCGGGGGTTACTGAAGCTTTCTTT. Its protein product is CASSAGVTEAFF.

The chain carries TRBV4-1 and TRBJ2-1; D remains ambiguous. CDR1 and CDR2 (germline): MGHRA, YSYEKL. The V end was cut by 3 bases, the J end by 10 bases, with 4 bases between. The CDR3 contains 10 residues. The DNA of the CDR3 is TGCGCCAGCAGCCACGGGGAGCAGTTCTTC. Amino acid sequence: CASSHGEQFF.

This clone occurred once. J is TRBJ2-5 and V is TRBV18; weak D call: TRBD2 (6 bases). CDR1 is KGHSH, CDR2 LQKENI, per germline. V gave up 0 bases and J gave up 1 base, with 21 bases separating them. The CDR3 totals 19 residues. CDR3 region: CASSPPTEGGTALQETQYF. The DNA for the CDR3 is TGTGCCAGCTCACCACCGACGGAGGGCGGGACCGCCCTCCAAGAGACCCAGTACTTC. The variable domain in full, with the rest retrieved from reference TRBV18 and TRBJ2-5, is NAGVMQNPRHLVRRRGQEARLRCSPMKGHSHVYWYRQLPEEGLKFMVYLQKENIIDESGMPKERFSAEFPKEGPSILRIQQVVRGDSAAYFCASSPPTEGGTALQETQYFGPGTRLLVL.

This clone was detected once. This rearrangement joins TRBV5-6 to TRBJ1-1, with D possibly being TRBD1 (5 bases). The germline V and J ends were trimmed by 0 bases and 0 bases, with 9 bases remaining between them. Germline V gives CDR1 SGHDT, CDR2 YYEEEE. CDR3 length: 15 residues. The DNA of the CDR3 is TGTGCCAGCAGCTTGGGCGCAGGGATGAACACTGAAGCTTTCTTT. This sequence encodes CASSLGAGMNTEAFF. The complete variable domain, with remaining parts taken from reference TRBV5-6 and TRBJ1-1, reads DAGVTQSPTHLIKTRGQQVTLRCSPKSGHDTVSWYQQALGQGPQFIFQYYEEEERQRGNFPDRFSGHQFPNYSSELNVNALLLGDSALYLCASSLGAGMNTEAFFGQGTRLTVV.

By frequency in the sample, this clone is medium-sized. The V gene is TRBV5-1, the J gene TRBJ1-2; TRBD1 is a possible D gene (5 bases). The CDR3 extends over 14 amino acids. The V end lost 0 bases, the J end lost 6 bases, and 12 bases lay between the germline ends. Germline loops: CDR1 SGHRS, CDR2 YFSETQ. CDR3 sequence (DNA): TGCGCCAGCAGCTTGGGGCGGGGGATGGATGGCTACACCTTC. Its protein product is CASSLGRGMDGYTF.

The gene calls are TRBV27 and TRBJ1-1; no firm D call. Germline V gene data show CDR1 as MNHEY and CDR2 as SMNVEV (reference sequence). This CDR3 comprises 13 residues. Deletions cut 8 bases from V and 0 bases from J, with 10 bases between. The CDR3 is CASFPGVNTEAFF. CDR3 bases: TGTGCCAGCTTCCCCGGGGTGAACACTGAAGCTTTCTTT.

Only one count was recorded for this clone. The CDR3 coding sequence is TGTGCCAGCAGCTTCTGGGGGCTCTCCTACGAGCAGTACTTC. It is translated as CASSFWGLSYEQYF. The V gene is TRBV5-6, the J gene TRBJ2-7; TRBD1 might be the D (6 bases). The CDR3 contains 14 residues. CDR1 and CDR2 from the germline V gene are SGHDT and YYEEEE. Trimming cost V 2 bases and J 0 bases, with 9 bases left between them.

The chain has TRBV30 and TRBJ2-7; a possible D gene is TRBD2 (5 bases). The germline gives CDR1 GTSNPN, CDR2 SVGIG (reference sequence). CDR3 size: 14 residues. Trimming took off 0 bases at V and 2 bases at J, with 11 bases between the two ends. DNA of the CDR3: TGTGCCTGGAGTGTATCCAGCGGCGCCTACGAGCAGTACTTC. Translating it yields CAWSVSSGAYEQYF.

The chain couples TRBV7-9 to TRBJ1-1, with unresolved D. Trimming stripped 5 bases from V and 11 bases from J, with 12 bases between. This CDR3 has 11 amino acids. Germline V gives CDR1 SEHNR, CDR2 FQNEAQ (reference sequence). CDR3 coding DNA: TGTGCCAGCAGCCCCGGGGAGAAGGCTTTCTTT. It is translated as CASSPGEKAFF.

The rearrangement joins TRBV5-1 to TRBJ2-7; perhaps TRBD1 as D (5 bases). This CDR3 region has 14 residues. Germline V gene sequence: CDR1 SGHRS, CDR2 YFSETQ. Trimming removed 4 bases at V and 4 bases at J, with 15 bases between. The CDR3 reads CASSPIDSTYEQYF. The CDR3 DNA follows: TGCGCCAGCAGCCCCATCGACAGTACTTACGAGCAGTACTTC.

This clone was picked up one time. The rearrangement uses TRBV4-1 and TRBJ2-1; D not certain. The V gene lost 0 bases and the J gene lost 3 bases, with 9 bases spanning the gap. This CDR3 spans 15 amino acids. CDR1 MGHRA and CDR2 YSYEKL come from the germline V gene. The CDR3 spells CASSQERGIYNEQFF. The CDR3 DNA reads as TGCGCCAGCAGCCAAGAACGCGGTATCTACAATGAGCAGTTCTTC.

The rearrangement uses TRBV7-8 and TRBJ2-7, with TRBD2 matching over 13 bases. CDR1 is SGHVS and CDR2 is FQNEAQ in the germline V gene. The CDR3 covers 17 residues. Trimming at V came to 2 bases and at J to 5 bases, leaving 9 bases not matched to a gene. The CDR3 region has the DNA TGTGCCAGCAGCTTACCACTAGCGGGAGGGGCCTTGGACGAGCAGTACGTC. Translated: CASSLPLAGGALDEQYV.

This clone is a singleton in its sample. This chain uses TRBV27 with TRBJ1-5, with no clear D. V was shortened by 2 bases and J by 0 bases, with 8 bases between the two germline ends. From germline, CDR1 is MNHEY and CDR2 SMNVEV (reference sequence). The CDR3 length is 15 residues. The DNA of the CDR3 is TGTGCCAGCAGTTTAACCACATATAGCAATCAGCCCCAGCATTTT. Its translation: CASSLTTYSNQPQHF.

V usage is TRBV30 and J usage is TRBJ1-2; no definite D call. The V and J ends lost 0 bases and 6 bases respectively, with 14 bases between them. The CDR3 extends over 14 amino acids. CDR1 and CDR2 from the germline V gene are GTSNPN and SVGIG (reference sequence). CDR3: CAWSVNSLLDGYTF. The CDR3 DNA follows: TGTGCCTGGAGTGTAAACAGCCTGCTGGATGGCTACACCTTC.

The V and J genes are TRBV18 and TRBJ2-1, with TRBD2 identical over 11 bases. The CDR3 sequence is 15 residues long. The germline V gene encodes CDR1 KGHSH and CDR2 LQKENI. The ends lost 2 bases at V and 7 bases at J; junction bases unmatched: 4. CDR3 amino acids: CASSPSSGRQNEQFF. CDR3 in DNA: TGTGCCAGCTCACCATCTAGCGGGAGGCAGAATGAGCAGTTCTTC.

The chain carries TRBV30 and TRBJ2-2; no definite D call. Germline values: CDR1 GTSNPN, CDR2 SVGIG (reference sequence). Trimming removed 2 bases at V and 0 bases at J, with 4 bases between. This CDR3 contains 13 residues. The chain's CDR3 is CAWSYTNTGELFF. The DNA for the CDR3 is TGTGCCTGGAGTTATACGAACACCGGGGAGCTGTTTTTT. Looking up the rest from reference TRBV30 and TRBJ2-2 gives the full variable domain: SQTIHQWPATLVQPVGSPLSLECTVEGTSNPNLYWYRQAAGRGLQLLFYSVGIGQISSEVPQNLSASRPQDRQFILSSKKLLLSDSGFYLCAWSYTNTGELFFGEGSRLTVL.

The chain couples TRBV2 to TRBJ2-7; no firm D call. Germline lookup yields CDR1 SNHLY and CDR2 FYNNEI. Trimming shortened V by 6 bases and J by 4 bases, and 16 bases separated the two germline ends. The CDR3 has 14 amino acids. DNA of the CDR3: TGTGCCAGCAGCCCGCCCGTGAGGTATTACGAGCAGTACTTC. It yields the protein CASSPPVRYYEQYF.

This clone was counted only a few times. The V gene is TRBV6-6, the J gene TRBJ1-3; D is ambiguous. Deletions cut 5 bases from V and 7 bases from J, with 9 bases between. The CDR3 is 12 amino acids. CDR1 and CDR2 from the germline V gene are MNHNY and SVGAGI (reference sequence). The CDR3 DNA is TGTGCCAGCAGTGGACTGGGCAACACCATATATTTT. Its protein product is CASSGLGNTIYF.

V gene TRBV27 combines with J gene TRBJ2-1; 7 nucleotides match TRBD1. V shed 4 bases, J shed 4 bases, and the junction held 7 bases outside the gene matches. CDR3 length equals 15 residues. Germline CDR1 is MNHEY and CDR2 is SMNVEV (reference sequence). The CDR3 here is CASSSPGQPYNEQFF. The CDR3 nucleotides are TGTGCCAGCAGTTCACCGGGACAGCCTTACAATGAGCAGTTCTTC.

The chain uses TRBV28 and TRBJ2-1; D is possibly TRBD1 (5 bases). V was cut by 4 bases and J by 5 bases, with 15 bases left in between. From germline, CDR1 is MDHEN and CDR2 SYDVKM. There are 15 residues in the CDR3. CDR3 sequence (DNA): TGTGCCAGCAGTTCAAGTCAAGGGGTTGACAATGAGCAGTTCTTC. Translated, it gives CASSSSQGVDNEQFF.

J is TRBJ1-4 and V is TRBV2, with 8 bases that match TRBD1. The junction had 4 bases not matched to a gene; V was cut back by 0 bases and J by 4 bases. CDR3 length: 16 residues. Germline values: CDR1 SNHLY, CDR2 FYNNEI. The CDR3, as DNA: TGTGCCAGCAGTGAAGCGGGGACAGGCTTTAATGAAAAACTGTTTTTT. It is translated as CASSEAGTGFNEKLFF.

DNA for the CDR3: TGCGCCAGCAGCTCTGGGACAGGCTACGAGCAGTACTTC. It is translated as CASSSGTGYEQYF. The chain uses TRBV5-1 and TRBJ2-7; 8 bases agree with TRBD1. Germline CDR1 SGHRS, CDR2 YFSETQ. V trimming: 3 bases; J trimming: 3 bases; junction bases outside the gene matches: 2. The CDR3 runs to 13 residues.

The chain uses TRBV6-1 and TRBJ1-2, with D possibly being TRBD1 (5 bases). This CDR3 region has 16 residues. Trimming left V 4 bases short and J 0 bases short, with 15 bases between. Germline V gene data show CDR1 as MNHNS and CDR2 as SASEGT. The chain's CDR3 is CASSGQITRANYGYTF. The CDR3 DNA reads as TGTGCCAGCAGTGGACAGATCACACGAGCTAACTATGGCTACACCTTC.

This chain connects TRBV9 to TRBJ2-7; TRBD1 is a possible D gene (6 bases). Trimming shortened V by 3 bases and J by 5 bases, and 21 bases separated the two germline ends. The CDR3 extends over 16 amino acids. Germline V lookup: CDR1 SGDLS, CDR2 YYNGEE. The CDR3 is CASSEFGQGSEDEQYF. The DNA of the CDR3 is TGTGCCAGCAGCGAGTTCGGGCAGGGGAGTGAGGACGAGCAGTACTTC. The variable domain in full, completed from reference TRBV9 and TRBJ2-7, reads DSGVTQTPKHLITATGQRVTLRCSPRSGDLSVYWYQQSLDQGLQFLIQYYNGEERAKGNILERFSAQQFPDLHSELNLSSLELGDSALYFCASSEFGQGSEDEQYFGPGTRLTVT.

The chain couples TRBV9 to TRBJ2-5; 9 bases are a match to TRBD1. Germline V gene data show CDR1 as SGDLS and CDR2 as YYNGEE. The length of the CDR3 is 15 residues. After removal of 3 bases from V and 0 bases from J, the junction contained 3 bases not matched to a gene. The chain's CDR3 is CASSDGTGYQETQYF. The CDR3 region has the DNA TGTGCCAGCAGCGACGGGACAGGGTACCAAGAGACCCAGTACTTC.

V and J are TRBV6-5 and TRBJ1-4, with D tentatively TRBD1 (5 bases). Per the germline V gene, CDR1 is MNHEY and CDR2 is SVGAGI. V gave up 4 bases and J gave up 5 bases, with 14 bases separating them. This CDR3 contains 15 residues. The CDR3 DNA sequence: TGTGCCAGCAGTTCTTCTGGGGGGTTGAATGAAAAACTGTTTTTT. Amino acids: CASSSSGGLNEKLFF.

In its sample, this clone is medium-sized. The rearrangement uses TRBV18 and TRBJ1-2, with D tentatively TRBD1 (5 bases). This CDR3 is built from 14 residues. The germline CDR1 and CDR2 sequences are KGHSH and LQKENI. V was shortened by 2 bases and J by 8 bases, with 15 bases between the two germline ends. This CDR3 reads CASSPLGRAEGYTF. In DNA, the CDR3 is TGTGCCAGCTCACCATTGGGCAGGGCGGAAGGCTACACCTTC.

This clone showed up just a few times. As DNA, the CDR3 is TGTGCCAGCAGCTTAGGTGCAGTCCTGGAGCAGTACTTC. Translating gives CASSLGAVLEQYF. The genes are TRBV7-9 and TRBJ2-7; no definite D call. Between the trimmed V and J ends, which lost 1 base and 7 bases, there was a span of 11 bases. Germline loops: CDR1 SEHNR, CDR2 FQNEAQ (reference sequence). This CDR3 is built from 13 residues.

The gene calls are TRBV4-1 and TRBJ2-7, with 8 bases aligning to TRBD1. V was clipped by 0 bases and J by 5 bases; unmatched bases: 3. Germline V gene lookup returns CDR1 MGHRA and CDR2 YSYEKL. There are 14 residues in the CDR3. CDR3 coding DNA: TGCGCCAGCAGCCAAGATCAGGGGGCGGACGAGCAGTACTTC. It specifies CASSQDQGADEQYF.